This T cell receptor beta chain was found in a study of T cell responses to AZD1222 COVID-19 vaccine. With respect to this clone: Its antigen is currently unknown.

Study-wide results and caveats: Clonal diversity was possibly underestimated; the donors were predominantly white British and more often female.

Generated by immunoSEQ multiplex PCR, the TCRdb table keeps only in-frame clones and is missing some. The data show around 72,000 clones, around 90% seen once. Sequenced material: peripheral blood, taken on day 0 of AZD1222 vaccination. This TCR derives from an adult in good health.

CDR3 DNA: TGTGCCAGCAGCCCCTTTTGGGCCAGCTCGCCATCTGGAAACACCATATATTTT. Translation gives CASSPFWASSPSGNTIYF. This chain connects TRBV7-2 to TRBJ1-3; no definite D call. The CDR3 sequence is 18 residues long. CDR1 and CDR2 from the germline V gene are SGHTA and FQGNSA. V lost 5 bases, J lost 1 base, and 21 bases lay in between.